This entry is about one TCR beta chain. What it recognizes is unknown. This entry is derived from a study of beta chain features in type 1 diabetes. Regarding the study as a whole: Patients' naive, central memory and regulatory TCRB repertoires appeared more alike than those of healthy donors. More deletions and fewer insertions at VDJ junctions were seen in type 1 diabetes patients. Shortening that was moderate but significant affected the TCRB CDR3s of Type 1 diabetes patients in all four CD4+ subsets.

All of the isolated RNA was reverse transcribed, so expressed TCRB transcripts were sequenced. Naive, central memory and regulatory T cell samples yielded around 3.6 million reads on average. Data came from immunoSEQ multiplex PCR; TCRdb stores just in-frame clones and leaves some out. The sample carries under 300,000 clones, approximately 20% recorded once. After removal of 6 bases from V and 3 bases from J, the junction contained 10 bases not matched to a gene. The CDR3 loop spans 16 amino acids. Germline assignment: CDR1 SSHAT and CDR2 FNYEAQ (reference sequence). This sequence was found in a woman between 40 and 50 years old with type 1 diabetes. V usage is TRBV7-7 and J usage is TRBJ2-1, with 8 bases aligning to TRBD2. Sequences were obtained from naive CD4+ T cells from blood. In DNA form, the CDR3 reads TGTGCCAGCAGTCCCCAGGCGGGAGGAAACTACAATGAGCAGTTCTTC. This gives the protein CASSPQAGGNYNEQFF.